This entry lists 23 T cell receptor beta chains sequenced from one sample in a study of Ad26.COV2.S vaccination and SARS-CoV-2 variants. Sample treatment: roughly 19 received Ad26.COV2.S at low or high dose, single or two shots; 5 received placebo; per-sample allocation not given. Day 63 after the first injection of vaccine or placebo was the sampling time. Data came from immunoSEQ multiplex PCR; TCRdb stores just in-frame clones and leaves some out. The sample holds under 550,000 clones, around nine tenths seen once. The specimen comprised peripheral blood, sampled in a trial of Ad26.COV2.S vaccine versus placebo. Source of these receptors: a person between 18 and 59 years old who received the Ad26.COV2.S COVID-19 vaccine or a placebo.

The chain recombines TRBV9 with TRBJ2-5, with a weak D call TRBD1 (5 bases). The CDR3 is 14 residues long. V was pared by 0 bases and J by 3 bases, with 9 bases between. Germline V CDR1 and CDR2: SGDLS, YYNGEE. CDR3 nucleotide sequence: TGTGCCAGCAGCGTAGCTGCAGGGAAAGAGACCCAGTACTTC. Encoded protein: CASSVAAGKETQYF. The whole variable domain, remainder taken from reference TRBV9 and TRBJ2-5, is DSGVTQTPKHLITATGQRVTLRCSPRSGDLSVYWYQQSLDQGLQFLIQYYNGEERAKGNILERFSAQQFPDLHSELNLSSLELGDSALYFCASSVAAGKETQYFGPGTRLLVL.

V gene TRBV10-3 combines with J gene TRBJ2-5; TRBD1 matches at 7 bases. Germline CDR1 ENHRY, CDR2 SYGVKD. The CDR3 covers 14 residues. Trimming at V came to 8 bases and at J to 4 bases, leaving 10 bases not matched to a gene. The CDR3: CAIRRQGVLETQYF. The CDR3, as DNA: TGTGCCATCCGCAGACAGGGCGTGTTAGAGACCCAGTACTTC.

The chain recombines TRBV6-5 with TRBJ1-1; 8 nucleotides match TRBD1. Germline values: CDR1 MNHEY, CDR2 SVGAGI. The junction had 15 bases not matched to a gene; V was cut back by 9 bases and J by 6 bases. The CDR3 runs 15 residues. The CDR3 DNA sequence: TGTGCCAGAAAAAAACGACAGGGGTCGTCGGCTGAAGCTTTCTTT. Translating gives CARKKRQGSSAEAFF.

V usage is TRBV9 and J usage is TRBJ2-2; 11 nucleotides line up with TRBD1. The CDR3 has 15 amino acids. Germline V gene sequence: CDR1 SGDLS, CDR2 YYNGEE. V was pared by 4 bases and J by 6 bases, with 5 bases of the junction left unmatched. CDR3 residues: CASSKGQGVSGELFF. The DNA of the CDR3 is TGTGCCAGCAGCAAGGGACAGGGGGTATCCGGGGAGCTGTTTTTT.

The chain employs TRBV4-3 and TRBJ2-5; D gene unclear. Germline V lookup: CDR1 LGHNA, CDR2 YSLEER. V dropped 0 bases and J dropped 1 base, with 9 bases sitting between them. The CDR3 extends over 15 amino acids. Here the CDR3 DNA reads TGCGCCAGCAGCCAAGATGTAGGGCCCCAAGAGACCCAGTACTTC. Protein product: CASSQDVGPQETQYF.

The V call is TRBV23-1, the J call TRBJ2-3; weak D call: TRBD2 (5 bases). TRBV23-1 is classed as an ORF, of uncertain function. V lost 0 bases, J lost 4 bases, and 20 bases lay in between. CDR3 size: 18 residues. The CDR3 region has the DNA TGCGCCAGCAGTCAATCGTACGGTTCCGGGGAGAAGGCAGATACGCAGTATTTT. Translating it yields CASSQSYGSGEKADTQYF.

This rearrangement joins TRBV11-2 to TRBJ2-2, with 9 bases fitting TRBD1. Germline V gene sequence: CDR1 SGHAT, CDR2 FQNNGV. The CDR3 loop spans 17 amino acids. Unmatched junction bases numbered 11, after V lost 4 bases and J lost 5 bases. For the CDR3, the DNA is TGTGCCAGCAGCTCGCCCTCCGGGACAGGGACGACCGGGGAGCTGTTTTTT. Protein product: CASSSPSGTGTTGELFF. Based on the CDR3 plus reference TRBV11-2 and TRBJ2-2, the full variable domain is EAGVAQSPRYKIIEKRQSVAFWCNPISGHATLYWYQQILGQGPKLLIQFQNNGVVDDSQLPKDRFSAERLKGVDSTLKIQPAKLEDSAVYLCASSSPSGTGTTGELFFGEGSRLTVL.

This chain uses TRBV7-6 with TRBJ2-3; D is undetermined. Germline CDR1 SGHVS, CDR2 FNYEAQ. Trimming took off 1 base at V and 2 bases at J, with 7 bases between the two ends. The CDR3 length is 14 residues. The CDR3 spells CASSLDRYTDTQYF. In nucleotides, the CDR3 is TGTGCCAGCAGCTTAGACAGATACACAGATACGCAGTATTTT. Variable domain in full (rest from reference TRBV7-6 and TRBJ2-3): GAGVSQSPRYKVTKRGQDVALRCDPISGHVSLYWYRQALGQGPEFLTYFNYEAQQDKSGLPNDRFSAERPEGSISTLTIQRTEQRDSAMYRCASSLDRYTDTQYFGPGTRLTVL.

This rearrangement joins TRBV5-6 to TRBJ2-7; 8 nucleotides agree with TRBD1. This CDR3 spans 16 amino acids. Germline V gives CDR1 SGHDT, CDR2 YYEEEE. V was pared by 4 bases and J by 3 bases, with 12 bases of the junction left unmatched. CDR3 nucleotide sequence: TGTGCCAGCAGCCCAATGTTGGGCGACAGGGGCTACGAGCAGTACTTC. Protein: CASSPMLGDRGYEQYF.

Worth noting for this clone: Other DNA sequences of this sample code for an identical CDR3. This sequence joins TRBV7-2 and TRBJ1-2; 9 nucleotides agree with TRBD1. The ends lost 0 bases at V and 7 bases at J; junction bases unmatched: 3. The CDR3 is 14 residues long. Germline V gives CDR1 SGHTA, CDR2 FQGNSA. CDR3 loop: CASSLAGQGFGYTF. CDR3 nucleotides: TGTGCCAGCAGCTTAGCCGGACAGGGGTTTGGCTACACCTTC.

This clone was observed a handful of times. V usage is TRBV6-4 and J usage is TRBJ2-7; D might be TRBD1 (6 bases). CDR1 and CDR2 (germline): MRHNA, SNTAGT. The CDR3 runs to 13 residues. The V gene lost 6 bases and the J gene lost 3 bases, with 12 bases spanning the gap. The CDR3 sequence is CASSHREGYEQYF. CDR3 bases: TGTGCCAGCAGCCACAGGGAAGGCTACGAGCAGTACTTC.

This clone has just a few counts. The CDR3 loop reads CASRQENNQPQHF. CDR3 nucleotides: TGTGCCAGCAGGCAGGAGAACAATCAGCCCCAGCATTTT. The chain combines TRBV2 with TRBJ1-5; D call uncertain. This CDR3 spans 13 amino acids. Germline V gives CDR1 SNHLY, CDR2 FYNNEI. Trimming removed 6 bases from V and 3 bases from J, with 9 bases in between.

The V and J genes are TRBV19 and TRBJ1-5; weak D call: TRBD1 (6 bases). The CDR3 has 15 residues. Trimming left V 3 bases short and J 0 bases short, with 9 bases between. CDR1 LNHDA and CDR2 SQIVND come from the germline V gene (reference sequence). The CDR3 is CASSIWDNSNQPQHF. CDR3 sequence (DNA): TGTGCCAGTAGTATCTGGGACAATAGCAATCAGCCCCAGCATTTT. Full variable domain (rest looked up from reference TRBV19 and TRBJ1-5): DGGITQSPKYLFRKEGQNVTLSCEQNLNHDAMYWYRQDPGQGLRLIYYSQIVNDFQKGDIAEGYSVSREKKESFPLTVTSAQKNPTAFYLCASSIWDNSNQPQHFGDGTRLSIL.

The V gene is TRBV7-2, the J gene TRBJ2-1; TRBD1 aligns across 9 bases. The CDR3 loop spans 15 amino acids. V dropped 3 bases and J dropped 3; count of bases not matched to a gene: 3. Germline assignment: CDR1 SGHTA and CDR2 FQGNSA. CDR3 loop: CASSFGDRDYNEQFF. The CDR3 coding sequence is TGTGCCAGCAGCTTTGGGGACAGGGACTACAATGAGCAGTTCTTC.

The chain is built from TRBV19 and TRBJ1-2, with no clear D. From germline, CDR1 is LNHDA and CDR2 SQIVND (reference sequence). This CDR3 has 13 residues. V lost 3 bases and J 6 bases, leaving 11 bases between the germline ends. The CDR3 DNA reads TGTGCCAGTAGTATGGTCGCCTCTGATGGCTACACCTTC. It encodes CASSMVASDGYTF.

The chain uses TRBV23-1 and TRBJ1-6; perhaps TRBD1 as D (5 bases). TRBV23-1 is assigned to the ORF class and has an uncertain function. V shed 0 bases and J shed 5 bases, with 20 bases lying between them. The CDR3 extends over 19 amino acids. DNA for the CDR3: TGCGCCAGCAGTCAATCAAAACATCGCCGGGACGGAGATAATTCACCCCTCCACTTT. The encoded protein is CASSQSKHRRDGDNSPLHF.

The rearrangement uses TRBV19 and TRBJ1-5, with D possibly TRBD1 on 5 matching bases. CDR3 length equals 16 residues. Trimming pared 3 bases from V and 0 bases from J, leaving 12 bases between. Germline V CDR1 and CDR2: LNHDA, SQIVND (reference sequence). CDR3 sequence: CASSIMGVYSNQPQHF. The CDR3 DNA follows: TGTGCCAGTAGTATTATGGGGGTGTATAGCAATCAGCCCCAGCATTTT.

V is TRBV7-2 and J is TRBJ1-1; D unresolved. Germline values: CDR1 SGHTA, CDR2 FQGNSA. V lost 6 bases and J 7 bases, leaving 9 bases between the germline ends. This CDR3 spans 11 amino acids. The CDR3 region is CASSYWNEAFF. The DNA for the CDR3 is TGTGCCAGCAGTTATTGGAATGAAGCTTTCTTT.

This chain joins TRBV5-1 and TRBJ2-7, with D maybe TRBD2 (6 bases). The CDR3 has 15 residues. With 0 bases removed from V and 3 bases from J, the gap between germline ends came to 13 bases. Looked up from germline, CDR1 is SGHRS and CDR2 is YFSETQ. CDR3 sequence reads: CASSLEGDSLYEQYF. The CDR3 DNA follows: TGCGCCAGCAGCTTGGAAGGGGACTCTCTCTACGAGCAGTACTTC.

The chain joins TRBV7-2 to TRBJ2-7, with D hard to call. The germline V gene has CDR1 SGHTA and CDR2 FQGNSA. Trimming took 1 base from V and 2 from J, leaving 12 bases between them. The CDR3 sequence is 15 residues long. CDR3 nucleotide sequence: TGTGCCAGCAGCTTAGGAGCGTCCTCCCCCTACGAGCAGTACTTC. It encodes CASSLGASSPYEQYF.

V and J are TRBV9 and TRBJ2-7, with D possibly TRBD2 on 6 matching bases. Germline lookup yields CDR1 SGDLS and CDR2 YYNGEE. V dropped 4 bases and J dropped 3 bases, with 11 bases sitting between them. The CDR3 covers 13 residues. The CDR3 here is CASSSGTHYEQYF. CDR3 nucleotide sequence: TGTGCCAGCAGCTCCGGGACTCACTACGAGCAGTACTTC.

The CDR3 loop is CASSVADNQPQHF. CDR3 sequence (DNA): TGTGCCAGCAGCGTAGCCGACAATCAGCCCCAGCATTTT. This chain links TRBV9 with TRBJ1-5, with no clear D. CDR1 SGDLS and CDR2 YYNGEE come from the germline V gene. Trimming took off 0 bases at V and 3 bases at J, with 4 bases between the two ends. The length of the CDR3 is 13 residues.

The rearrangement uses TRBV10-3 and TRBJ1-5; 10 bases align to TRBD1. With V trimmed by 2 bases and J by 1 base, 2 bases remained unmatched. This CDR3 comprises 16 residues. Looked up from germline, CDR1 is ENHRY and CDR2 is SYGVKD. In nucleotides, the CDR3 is TGTGCCATCAGTGAGAGGGACAGGGGAAGCAATCAGCCCCAGCATTTT. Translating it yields CAISERDRGSNQPQHF.